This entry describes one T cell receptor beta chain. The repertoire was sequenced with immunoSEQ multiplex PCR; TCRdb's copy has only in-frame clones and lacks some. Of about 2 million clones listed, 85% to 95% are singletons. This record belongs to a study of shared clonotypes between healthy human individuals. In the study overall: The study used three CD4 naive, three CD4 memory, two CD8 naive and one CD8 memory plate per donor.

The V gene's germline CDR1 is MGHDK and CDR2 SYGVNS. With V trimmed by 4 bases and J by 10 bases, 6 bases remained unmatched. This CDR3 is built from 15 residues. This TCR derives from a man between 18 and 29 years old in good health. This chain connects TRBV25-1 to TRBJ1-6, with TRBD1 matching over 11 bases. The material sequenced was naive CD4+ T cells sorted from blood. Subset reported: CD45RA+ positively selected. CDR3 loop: CASSAWTGGASPLHF. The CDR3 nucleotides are TGTGCCAGCAGTGCCTGGACAGGGGGCGCATCACCCCTCCACTTT.